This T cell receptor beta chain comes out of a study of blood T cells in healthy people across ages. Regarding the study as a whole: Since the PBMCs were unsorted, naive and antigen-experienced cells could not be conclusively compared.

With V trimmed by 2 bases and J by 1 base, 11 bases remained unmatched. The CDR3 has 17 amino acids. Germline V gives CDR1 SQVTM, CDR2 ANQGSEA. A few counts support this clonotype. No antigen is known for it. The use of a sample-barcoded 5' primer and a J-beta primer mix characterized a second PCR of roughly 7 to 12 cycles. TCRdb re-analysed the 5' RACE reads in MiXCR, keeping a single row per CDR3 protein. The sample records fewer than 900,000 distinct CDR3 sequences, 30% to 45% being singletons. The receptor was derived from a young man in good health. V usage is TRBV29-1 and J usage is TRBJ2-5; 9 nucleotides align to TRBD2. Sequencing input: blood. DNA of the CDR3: TGCAGCGTTGAAAGAGCCAGCGGGGGGCCCTTCCAAGAGACCCAGTACTTC. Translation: CSVERASGGPFQETQYF.